Below, 5 T cell receptor beta chains from the same sample are listed, as sequenced in a study of CD8+ T cells in alopecia areata. Treatment: oral pan-JAK inhibitor, 5-10 mg twice daily. Sequencing relied on a cDNA template that was reverse transcribed from extracted RNA. TCRdb's table, derived via immunoSEQ multiplex PCR, lists solely in-frame clones and lacks some. The data hold fewer than 110,000 clones, with roughly 60% observed a single time. The sample consisted of CD8+ T cells sorted from blood, taken at approximately week 60, from a patient treated with tofacitinib. The receptors were sampled from a human donor with alopecia areata.

The J gene is TRBJ2-3, the V gene TRBV30; D ambiguous. From germline, CDR1 is GTSNPN and CDR2 SVGIG (reference sequence). This CDR3 is built from 14 residues. V lost 3 bases and J lost 1, with 11 bases in between. CDR3 DNA sequence: TGTGCCTGGAGCCCCGGACGGGGCACAGATACGCAGTATTTT. Protein: CAWSPGRGTDTQYF.

J is TRBJ2-3 and V is TRBV5-6; possible D gene TRBD1, 5 bases. CDR3 length equals 19 residues. V was trimmed by 1 base and J by 2 bases, leaving 23 bases between them. The germline V gene has CDR1 SGHDT and CDR2 YYEEEE. The CDR3 spells CASSLLLGTGSVSTDTQYF. The CDR3 nucleotides read TGTGCCAGCAGCTTGTTGCTGGGTACAGGATCTGTATCCACAGATACGCAGTATTTT.

The V gene is TRBV13, the J gene TRBJ1-3, with D unclear. The CDR3 totals 12 residues. Germline V gene data show CDR1 as PRHDT and CDR2 as FYEKMQ (reference sequence). With 5 bases removed from V and 11 bases from J, the gap between germline ends came to 13 bases. CDR3 region: CASSPGSGAIYF. As DNA, the CDR3 is TGTGCCAGCAGCCCTGGGAGCGGGGCCATATATTTT.

This clone appeared once. The genes are TRBV7-6 and TRBJ2-5, with no clear D. The V gene's germline CDR1 is SGHVS and CDR2 FNYEAQ. Trimming left V 5 bases short and J 3 bases short, with 16 bases between. This CDR3 comprises 15 residues. CDR3 nucleotide sequence: TGTGCCAGCAGCCAGAAAAGGACGTTCGAAGAGACCCAGTACTTC. Protein sequence: CASSQKRTFEETQYF.

The sample holds a few counts of this clone. The chain combines TRBV4-1 with TRBJ1-4; D gene uncertain. This CDR3 is 16 amino acids long. V was pared by 1 base and J by 7 bases, with 16 bases between. Per germline, CDR1 MGHRA and CDR2 YSYEKL. The CDR3 is CASSQVARGFGEKLFF. The CDR3 DNA sequence: TGCGCCAGCAGCCAAGTAGCGCGCGGGTTTGGTGAAAAACTGTTTTTT.